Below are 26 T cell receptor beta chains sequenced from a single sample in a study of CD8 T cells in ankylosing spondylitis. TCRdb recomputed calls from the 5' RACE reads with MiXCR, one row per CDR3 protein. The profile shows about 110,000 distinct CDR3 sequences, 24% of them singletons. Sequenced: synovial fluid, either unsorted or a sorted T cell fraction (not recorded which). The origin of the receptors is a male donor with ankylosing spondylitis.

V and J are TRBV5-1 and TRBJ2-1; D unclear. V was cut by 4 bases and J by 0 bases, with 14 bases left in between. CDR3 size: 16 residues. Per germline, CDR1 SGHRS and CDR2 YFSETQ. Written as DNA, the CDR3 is TGCGCCAGCAGCAGAGGCAGTCGGAGCTCCTACAATGAGCAGTTCTTC. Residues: CASSRGSRSSYNEQFF.

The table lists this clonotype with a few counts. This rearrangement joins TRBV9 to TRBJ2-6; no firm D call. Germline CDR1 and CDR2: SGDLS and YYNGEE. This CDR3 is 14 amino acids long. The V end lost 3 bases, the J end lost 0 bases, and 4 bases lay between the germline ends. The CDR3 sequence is CASSDLSGANVLTF. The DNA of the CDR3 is TGTGCCAGCAGCGACCTCTCTGGGGCCAACGTCCTGACTTTC.

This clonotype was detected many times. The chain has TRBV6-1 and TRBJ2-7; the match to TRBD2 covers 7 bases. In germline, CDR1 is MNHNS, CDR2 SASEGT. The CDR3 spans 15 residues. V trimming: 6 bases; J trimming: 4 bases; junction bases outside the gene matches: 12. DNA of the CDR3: TGTGCCAGCAGCTTGAGCGGGAAACGGTATTACGAGCAGTACGTC. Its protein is CASSLSGKRYYEQYV.

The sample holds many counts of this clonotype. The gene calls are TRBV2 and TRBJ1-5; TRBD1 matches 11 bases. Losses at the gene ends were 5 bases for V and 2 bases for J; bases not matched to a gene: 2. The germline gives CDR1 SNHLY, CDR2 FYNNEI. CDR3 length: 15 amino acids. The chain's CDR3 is CASSRDRGGNQPQHF. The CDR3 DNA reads TGTGCCAGCAGTCGGGACAGGGGGGGCAATCAGCCCCAGCATTTT.

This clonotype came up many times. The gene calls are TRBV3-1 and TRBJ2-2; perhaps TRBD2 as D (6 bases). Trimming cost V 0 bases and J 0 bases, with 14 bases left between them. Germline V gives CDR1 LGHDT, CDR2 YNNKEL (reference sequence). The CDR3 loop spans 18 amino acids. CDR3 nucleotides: TGTGCCAGCAGCCAAGATCCTCCTTGGACTACGAACACCGGGGAGCTGTTTTTT. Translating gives CASSQDPPWTTNTGELFF.

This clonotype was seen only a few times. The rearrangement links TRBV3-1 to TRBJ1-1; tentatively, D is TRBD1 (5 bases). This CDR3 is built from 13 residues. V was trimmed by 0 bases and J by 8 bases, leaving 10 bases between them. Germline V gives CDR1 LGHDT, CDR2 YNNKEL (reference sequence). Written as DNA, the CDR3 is TGTGCCAGCAGCCAAGATTGGGGCAGAGAAGCTTTCTTT. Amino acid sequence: CASSQDWGREAFF.

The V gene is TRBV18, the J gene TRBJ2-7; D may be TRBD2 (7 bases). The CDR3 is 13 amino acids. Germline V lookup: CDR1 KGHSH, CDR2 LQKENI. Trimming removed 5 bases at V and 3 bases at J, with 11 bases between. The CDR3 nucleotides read TGTGCCAGCTCAGCAGGGGAGGGCTACGAGCAGTACGTC. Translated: CASSAGEGYEQYV.

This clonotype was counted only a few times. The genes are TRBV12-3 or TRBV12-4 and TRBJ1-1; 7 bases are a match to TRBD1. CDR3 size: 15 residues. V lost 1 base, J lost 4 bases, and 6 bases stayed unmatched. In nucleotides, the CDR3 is TGTGCCAGCAGTTTAGGTGACCGGGACAGCACTGAAGCTTTCTTT. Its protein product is CASSLGDRDSTEAFF.

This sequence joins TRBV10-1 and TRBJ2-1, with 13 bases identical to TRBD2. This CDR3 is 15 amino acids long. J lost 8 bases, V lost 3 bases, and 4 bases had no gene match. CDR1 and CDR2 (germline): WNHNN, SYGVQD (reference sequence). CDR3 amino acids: CASSDGLAGADEQFF. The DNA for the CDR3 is TGCGCCAGCAGTGACGGACTAGCGGGAGCGGATGAGCAGTTCTTC.

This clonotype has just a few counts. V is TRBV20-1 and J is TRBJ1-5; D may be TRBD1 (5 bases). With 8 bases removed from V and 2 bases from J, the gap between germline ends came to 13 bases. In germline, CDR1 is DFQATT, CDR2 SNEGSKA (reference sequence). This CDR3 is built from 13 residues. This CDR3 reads CSSLPGGNQPQHF. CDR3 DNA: TGCAGTTCCCTACCGGGGGGCAATCAGCCCCAGCATTTT.

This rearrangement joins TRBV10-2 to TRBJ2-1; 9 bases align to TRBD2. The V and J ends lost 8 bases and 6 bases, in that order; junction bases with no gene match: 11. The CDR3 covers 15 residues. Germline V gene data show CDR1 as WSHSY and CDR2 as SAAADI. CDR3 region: CASFLGTSLGNEQFF. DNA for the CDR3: TGCGCCAGCTTCCTGGGGACTAGCTTAGGCAATGAGCAGTTCTTC.

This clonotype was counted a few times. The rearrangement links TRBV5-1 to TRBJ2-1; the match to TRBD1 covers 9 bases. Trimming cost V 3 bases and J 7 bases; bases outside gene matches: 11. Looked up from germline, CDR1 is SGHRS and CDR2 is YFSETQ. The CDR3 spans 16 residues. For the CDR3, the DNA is TGCGCCAGCAGCTCTGGCCGAGGACAGGGGAGGAATGAGCAGTTCTTC. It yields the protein CASSSGRGQGRNEQFF.

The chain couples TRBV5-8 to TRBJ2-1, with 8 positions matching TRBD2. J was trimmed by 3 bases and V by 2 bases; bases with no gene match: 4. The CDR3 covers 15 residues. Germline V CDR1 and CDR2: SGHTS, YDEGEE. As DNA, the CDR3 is TGTGCCAGCAGCTTCTCAAGCGGGAGCTACAATGAGCAGTTCTTC. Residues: CASSFSSGSYNEQFF.

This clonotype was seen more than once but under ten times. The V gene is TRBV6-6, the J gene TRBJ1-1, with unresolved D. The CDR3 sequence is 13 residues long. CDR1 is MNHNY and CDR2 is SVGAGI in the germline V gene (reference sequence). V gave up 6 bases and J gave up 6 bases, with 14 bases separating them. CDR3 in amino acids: CASSGLVGAEAFF. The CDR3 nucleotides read TGTGCCAGCAGCGGCCTCGTTGGGGCTGAAGCTTTCTTT.

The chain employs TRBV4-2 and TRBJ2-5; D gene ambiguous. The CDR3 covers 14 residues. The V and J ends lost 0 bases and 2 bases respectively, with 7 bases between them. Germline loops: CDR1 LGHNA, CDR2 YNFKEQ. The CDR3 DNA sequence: TGTGCCAGCAGCCAAGAAGCGAGGCAAGAGACCCAGTACTTC. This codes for CASSQEARQETQYF.

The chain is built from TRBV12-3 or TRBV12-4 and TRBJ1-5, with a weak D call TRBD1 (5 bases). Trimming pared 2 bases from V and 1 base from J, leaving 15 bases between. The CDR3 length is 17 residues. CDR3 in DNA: TGTGCCAGCAGTTTATTCCTTGGGGCAGGGAGCAATCAGCCCCAGCATTTT. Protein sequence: CASSLFLGAGSNQPQHF.

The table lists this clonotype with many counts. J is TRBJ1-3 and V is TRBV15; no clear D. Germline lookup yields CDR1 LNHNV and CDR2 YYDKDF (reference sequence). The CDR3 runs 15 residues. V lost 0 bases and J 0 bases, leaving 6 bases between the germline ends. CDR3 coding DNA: TGTGCCACCAGCAGAGATATATCCTCTGGAAACACCATATATTTT. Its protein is CATSRDISSGNTIYF.

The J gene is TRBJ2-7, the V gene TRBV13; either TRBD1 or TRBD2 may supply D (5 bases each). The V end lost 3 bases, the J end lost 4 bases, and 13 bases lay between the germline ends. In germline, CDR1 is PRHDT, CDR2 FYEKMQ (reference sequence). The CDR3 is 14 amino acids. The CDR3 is CASSFGDRSYEQYV. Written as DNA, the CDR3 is TGTGCCAGCAGCTTCGGGGACCGTAGTTACGAGCAGTACGTC.

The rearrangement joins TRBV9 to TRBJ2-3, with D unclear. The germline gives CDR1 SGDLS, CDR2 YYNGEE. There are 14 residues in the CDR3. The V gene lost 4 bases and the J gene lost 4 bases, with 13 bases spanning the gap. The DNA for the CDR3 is TGTGCCAGCAGCCCCCGCCAAATACCAGATACGCAGTATTTT. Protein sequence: CASSPRQIPDTQYF.

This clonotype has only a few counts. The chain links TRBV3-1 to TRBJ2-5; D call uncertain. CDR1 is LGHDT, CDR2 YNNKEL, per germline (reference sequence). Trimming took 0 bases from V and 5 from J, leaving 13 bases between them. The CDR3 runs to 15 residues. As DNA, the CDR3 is TGTGCCAGCAGCCAAGATCTTAGTCTGAGGGAGACCCAGTACTTC. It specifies CASSQDLSLRETQYF.

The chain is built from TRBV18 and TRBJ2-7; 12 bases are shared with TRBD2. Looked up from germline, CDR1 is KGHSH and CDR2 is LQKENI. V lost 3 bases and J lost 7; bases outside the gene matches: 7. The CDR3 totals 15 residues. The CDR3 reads CASSPGLAGSPEQYV. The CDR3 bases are TGTGCCAGCTCACCGGGACTAGCGGGCAGCCCGGAGCAGTACGTC.

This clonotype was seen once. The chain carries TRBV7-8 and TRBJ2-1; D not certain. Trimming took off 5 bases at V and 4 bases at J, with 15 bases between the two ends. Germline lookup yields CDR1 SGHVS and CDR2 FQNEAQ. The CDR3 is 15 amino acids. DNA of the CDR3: TGTGCCAGCAGCCCATCTACGCTACTATACAATGAGCAGTTCTTC. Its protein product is CASSPSTLLYNEQFF.

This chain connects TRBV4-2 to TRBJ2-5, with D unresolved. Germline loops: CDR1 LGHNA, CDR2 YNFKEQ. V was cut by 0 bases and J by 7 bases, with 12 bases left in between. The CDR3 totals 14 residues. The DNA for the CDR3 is TGTGCCAGCAGCCAAGACCTAGGGATGGGGACCCAGTACTTC. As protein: CASSQDLGMGTQYF.

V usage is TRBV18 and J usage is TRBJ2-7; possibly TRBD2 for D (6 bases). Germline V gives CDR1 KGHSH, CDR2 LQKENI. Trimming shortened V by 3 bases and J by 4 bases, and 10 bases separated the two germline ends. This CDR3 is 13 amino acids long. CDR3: CASSPAGGYEQYV. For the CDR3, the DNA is TGTGCCAGCTCACCCGCTGGAGGGTACGAGCAGTACGTC.

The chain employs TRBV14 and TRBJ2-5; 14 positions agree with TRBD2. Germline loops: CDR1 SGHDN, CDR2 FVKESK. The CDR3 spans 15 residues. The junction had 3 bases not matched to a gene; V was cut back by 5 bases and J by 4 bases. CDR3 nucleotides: TGTGCCAGCAGCAAGGGACTAGCGGGAGTAGAGACCCAGTACTTC. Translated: CASSKGLAGVETQYF. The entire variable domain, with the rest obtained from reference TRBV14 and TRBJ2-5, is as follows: EAGVTQFPSHSVIEKGQTVTLRCDPISGHDNLYWYRRVMGKEIKFLLHFVKESKQDESGMPNNRFLAERTGGTYSTLKVQPAELEDSGVYFCASSKGLAGVETQYFGPGTRLLVL.

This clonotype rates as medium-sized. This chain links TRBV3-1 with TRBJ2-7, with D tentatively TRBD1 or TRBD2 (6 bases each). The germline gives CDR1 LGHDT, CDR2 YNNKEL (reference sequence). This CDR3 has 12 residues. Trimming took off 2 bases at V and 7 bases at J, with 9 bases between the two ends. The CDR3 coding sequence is TGTGCCAGCAGCCAAACAGGGAGGGAGCAGTACGTC. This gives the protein CASSQTGREQYV.